This passage covers 13 T cell receptor beta chains from one sample sequenced in a study of T cell repertoires in cytomegalovirus infection. In TCRdb, the reads were re-called with MiXCR into one record per CDR3 protein. The sample yields fewer than 200,000 distinct CDR3 sequences, about a fifth seen once. No antigen has been identified for these receptors. The sequenced sample was CD8+ T cells from cultured PBMCs, obtained from culture after CMV antigen stimulation. Receptor source: a human donor in good health (CMV status not recorded). Some clones in this sample may be carry-over from other donors' samples.

This clonotype appeared a few times. The chain has TRBV7-9 and TRBJ2-6, with D maybe TRBD2 (6 bases). V was pared by 2 bases and J by 0 bases, with 14 bases between. Per the germline V gene, CDR1 is SEHNR and CDR2 is FQNEAQ (reference sequence). The CDR3 runs to 18 residues. The DNA for the CDR3 is TGTGCCAGCAGCTTACCGGGGGTAGACTACTCTGGGGCCAACGTCCTGACTTTC. It encodes CASSLPGVDYSGANVLTF.

The chain uses TRBV2 and TRBJ2-1; TRBD2 might be the D (7 bases). With 7 bases removed from V and 8 bases from J, the gap between germline ends came to 12 bases. CDR3 length equals 12 residues. The germline V gene has CDR1 SNHLY and CDR2 FYNNEI. The CDR3 DNA follows: TGTGCCAGCATCGGCGGGGGCCATGAGCAGTTCTTC. Translating gives CASIGGGHEQFF.

This clonotype has just a few counts. The V call is TRBV6-6, the J call TRBJ2-7; D is undetermined. CDR3 length equals 13 residues. Trimming stripped 0 bases from V and 4 bases from J, with 7 bases between. Germline lookup yields CDR1 MNHNY and CDR2 SVGAGI (reference sequence). CDR3 protein: CASSYSGAYEQYF. CDR3 DNA: TGTGCCAGCAGTTACTCTGGCGCTTACGAGCAGTACTTC.

The chain couples TRBV12-3 or TRBV12-4 to TRBJ1-5; D gene ambiguous. The CDR3 is made up of 15 amino acids. The V gene lost 6 bases and the J gene lost 1 base, with 13 bases spanning the gap. The CDR3 DNA sequence: TGTGCCAGCAGCCCTACCCTAGCCAGCAATCAGCCCCAGCATTTT. It specifies CASSPTLASNQPQHF.

The chain carries TRBV5-1 and TRBJ1-1; D might be TRBD1 (6 bases). The CDR3 totals 14 residues. V lost 2 bases, J lost 6 bases, and 14 bases lay in between. Germline loops: CDR1 SGHRS, CDR2 YFSETQ. CDR3 coding DNA: TGCGCCAGCAGCTTAGGGGGAGGAACCCCTGAAGCTTTCTTT. It codes for CASSLGGGTPEAFF.

The chain combines TRBV7-2 with TRBJ2-7, with D uncertain. Germline V gene data show CDR1 as SGHTA and CDR2 as FQGNSA. The V gene lost 5 bases and the J gene lost 0 bases, with 17 bases spanning the gap. CDR3 size: 16 residues. In DNA form, the CDR3 reads TGTGCCAGCAGCCCCCCTGTCGGGCCGAGCTCCTACGAGCAGTACTTC. It specifies CASSPPVGPSSYEQYF.

The V gene is TRBV19, the J gene TRBJ2-3, with D hard to call. The CDR3 is 15 amino acids. Germline CDR1 is LNHDA and CDR2 is SQIVND (reference sequence). V lost 6 bases to trimming and J lost 0 bases, with 13 bases between them. CDR3 sequence (DNA): TGTGCCAGTAGAAAACAGTGGTCTAGCACAGATACGCAGTATTTT. This gives the protein CASRKQWSSTDTQYF.

This clonotype was recorded a few times. The chain recombines TRBV4-1 with TRBJ1-5; perhaps TRBD1 as D (6 bases). The ends were cut back, 3 bases at V and 7 bases at J, with 19 bases in the middle. The germline V gene encodes CDR1 MGHRA and CDR2 YSYEKL. The CDR3 extends over 16 amino acids. DNA of the CDR3: TGCGCCAGCAGCCATGCTGACACGGGGGCGGGACAGCCCCAGCATTTT. This codes for CASSHADTGAGQPQHF.

The chain combines TRBV27 with TRBJ1-6, with a weak D call TRBD1 (5 bases). With 3 bases removed from V and 7 bases from J, the gap between germline ends came to 13 bases. The CDR3 runs to 15 residues. Germline values: CDR1 MNHEY, CDR2 SMNVEV (reference sequence). The CDR3: CASSFYPGENSPLHF. The DNA of the CDR3 is TGTGCCAGCAGTTTTTATCCGGGGGAGAATTCACCCCTCCACTTT.

This clonotype was seen at least ten times. This chain connects TRBV6-2 or TRBV6-3 to TRBJ1-2; 9 nucleotides align to TRBD1. V shed 4 bases, J shed 2 bases, and the junction held 8 bases outside the gene matches. The CDR3 spans 16 residues. Germline V lookup: CDR1 MNHEY, CDR2 SVGEGT. The CDR3 sequence: CASSSTGTGFNYGYTF. In nucleotides, the CDR3 is TGTGCCAGCAGTTCTACCGGGACAGGGTTCAACTATGGCTACACCTTC.

The CDR3 bases are TGTGCCACCAGTGACCCGGGACTAGCGGGGCCCACAGATACGCAGTATTTT. Translated: CATSDPGLAGPTDTQYF. This sequence joins TRBV24-1 and TRBJ2-3; 13 positions agree with TRBD2. The CDR3 covers 17 residues. Germline CDR1 is KGHDR and CDR2 is SFDVKD. V shed 4 bases and J 2 bases; nucleotides not matched to a gene: 5.

The V call is TRBV27, the J call TRBJ2-7, with a possible D match to TRBD1 (7 bases). The V and J ends lost 3 bases and 2 bases respectively, with 14 bases between them. The CDR3 sequence is 15 residues long. Germline assignment: CDR1 MNHEY and CDR2 SMNVEV (reference sequence). The CDR3 protein is CASSFGAGGTYEQYF. For the CDR3, the DNA is TGTGCCAGCAGTTTTGGGGCAGGGGGGACCTACGAGCAGTACTTC.

The J gene is TRBJ1-6, the V gene TRBV12-3 or TRBV12-4, with TRBD1 as a possible D gene (5 bases). V was trimmed by 2 bases and J by 14 bases, leaving 22 bases between them. The CDR3 is made up of 16 amino acids. Written as DNA, the CDR3 is TGTGCCAGCAGTTTAAGTTTGCGGAAAGGGGACCGGACCCTCCACTTT. This sequence encodes CASSLSLRKGDRTLHF.